The TCR beta chain under discussion was sequenced for a study of cytomegalovirus exposure and HLA in healthy donors. V gave up 0 bases and J gave up 6 bases, with 11 bases separating them. The CDR3 has 14 residues. Looked up from germline, CDR1 is SGHRS and CDR2 is YFSETQ. The PCR contained 60 Vbeta and 13 Jbeta primers. The protocol was immunoSEQ multiplex PCR, while the TCRdb copy is restricted to in-frame clones and leaves out a portion. The table shows about 240,000 clones, with around 81% occurring only once. Input material: PBMCs. The rearrangement links TRBV5-1 to TRBJ2-3, with TRBD2 as a possible D gene (5 bases). The TCR comes from a woman aged 60-75 years in good health and CMV-seropositive. The CDR3 bases are TGCGCCAGCAGCTTGGAATTAGCGAGGGATACGCAGTATTTT. Amino acid sequence: CASSLELARDTQYF. Variable domain in full (rest from reference TRBV5-1 and TRBJ2-3): KAGVTQTPRYLIKTRGQQVTLSCSPISGHRSVSWYQQTPGQGLQFLFEYFSETQRNKGNFPGRFSGRQFSNSRSEMNVSTLELGDSALYLCASSLELARDTQYFGPGTRLTVL.